Presented here are 7 T cell receptor beta chains from one specimen sequenced in a study of human T cells and chemical hapten exposure. In TCRdb, the RACE reads were re-called with MiXCR into one record per CDR3 protein. Found here are more than 85,000 distinct CDR3 sequences, roughly a tenth of them singletons; the top ten hold about 3.4%. As to time point: patch test 2, 6 weeks after DPC sensitization. Treatment defined: therapeutic diphenylcyclopropenone sensitization with weekly scalp DPC. Sequences were derived from whole blood, sampled in connection with sensitization to the hapten diphenylcyclopropenone (DPC). Receptors originate from a woman between 35 and 50 years old with alopecia areata. Some clones in this sample may be carry-over from other donors' samples.

The table lists this clonotype with many counts. This chain joins TRBV4-2 and TRBJ1-6, with TRBD1 as a possible D gene (5 bases). This CDR3 has 14 residues. Germline V CDR1 and CDR2: LGHNA, YNFKEQ. V lost 0 bases to trimming and J lost 8 bases, with 8 bases between them. CDR3: CASSQDRVDSPLHF. CDR3 coding DNA: TGTGCCAGCAGCCAAGACAGGGTTGATTCACCCCTCCACTTT.

Only a few counts were recorded for this clonotype. V usage is TRBV7-2 and J usage is TRBJ2-7; 7 positions match TRBD2. This CDR3 spans 16 amino acids. Germline CDR1 is SGHTA and CDR2 is FQGNSA. The junction had 14 bases not matched to a gene; V was cut back by 3 bases and J by 6 bases. The CDR3 reads CASSLSRDGGSAEQYF. DNA of the CDR3: TGTGCCAGCAGCTTGTCCCGTGACGGGGGGTCCGCCGAGCAGTACTTC.

This clonotype was counted a few times. This sequence joins TRBV6-2 or TRBV6-3 and TRBJ1-5; perhaps TRBD1 as D (6 bases). V lost 10 bases and J 1 base, leaving 26 bases between the germline ends. The CDR3 contains 18 residues. Germline CDR1 reads MNHEY; CDR2 reads SVGEGT. In DNA, the CDR3 is TGTGCCACCTTCAGCCCGGGGAAAGGAGGGGGAAGCAATCAGCCCCAGCATTTT. It yields the protein CATFSPGKGGGSNQPQHF.

Many counts were recorded for this clonotype. The chain joins TRBV4-2 to TRBJ2-2; TRBD1 agrees at 11 bases. This CDR3 region has 15 residues. The germline gives CDR1 LGHNA, CDR2 YNFKEQ. The junction had 0 bases not matched to a gene; V was cut back by 3 bases and J by 3 bases. The CDR3 is CASSQGQGDTGELFF. The CDR3 nucleotides are TGTGCCAGCAGCCAGGGACAGGGGGACACCGGGGAGCTGTTTTTT.

The chain has TRBV7-8 and TRBJ1-1, with D unclear. Germline V lookup: CDR1 SGHVS, CDR2 FQNEAQ. V was pared by 5 bases and J by 3 bases, with 16 bases between. The CDR3 is made up of 15 amino acids. CDR3 bases: TGTGCCAGCAGCCTCCCCATGGGTCCAGACACTGAAGCTTTCTTT. It codes for CASSLPMGPDTEAFF.

The V gene is TRBV6-6, the J gene TRBJ2-3; 9 bases are a match to TRBD2. V lost 7 bases to trimming and J lost 1 base; unmatched junction nucleotides: 6. CDR3 length equals 15 residues. Germline CDR1 MNHNY, CDR2 SVGAGI (reference sequence). The CDR3: CASTSRLAGTDTQYF. The CDR3 DNA sequence: TGTGCCAGCACCTCCAGACTAGCGGGCACAGATACGCAGTATTTT.

The rearrangement joins TRBV6-2 or TRBV6-3 to TRBJ2-2; D perhaps matches TRBD1 (6 bases). Trimming pared 2 bases from V and 6 bases from J, leaving 22 bases between. The CDR3 is 18 amino acids. CDR1 and CDR2 from the germline V gene are MNHEY and SVGEGT. In nucleotides, the CDR3 is TGTGCCAGCAGTTACCCCCCAGGGACAATTTACCCACCCGGGGAGCTGTTTTTT. Its translation: CASSYPPGTIYPPGELFF.